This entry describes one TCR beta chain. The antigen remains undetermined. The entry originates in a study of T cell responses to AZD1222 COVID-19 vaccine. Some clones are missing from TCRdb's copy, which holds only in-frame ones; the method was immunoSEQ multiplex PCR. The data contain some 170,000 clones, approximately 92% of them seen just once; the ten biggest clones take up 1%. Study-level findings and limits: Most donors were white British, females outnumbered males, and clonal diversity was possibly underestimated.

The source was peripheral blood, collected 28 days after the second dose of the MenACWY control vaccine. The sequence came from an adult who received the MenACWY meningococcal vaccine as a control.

CDR3 bases: TGCGCCAGCAGCCTGTCCATGACTAGCGGGGTAATAGATACGCAGTATTTT. It is translated as CASSLSMTSGVIDTQYF. The rearrangement joins TRBV4-1 to TRBJ2-3; the match to TRBD2 covers 11 bases. CDR3 length: 17 amino acids. Germline CDR1 and CDR2: MGHRA and YSYEKL. The trim removed 4 bases at V and 5 bases at J, leaving 11 bases unmatched.